The rows below give T cell receptor beta chains drawn from one sample of a study of vaccination and CD4 T cells after COVID-19. These TCRs' antigens remain unknown. TCRdb reanalysed the PCR reads using MiXCR and keeps one entry per CDR3 protein. The sample has roughly 17,000 distinct CDR3 sequences, around 23% seen once. The sequencing sample was made of cultured CD4+ T cells from blood. Receptors originate from a human donor with COVID-19. The CDR3 runs from the conserved cysteine through the conserved F or W. D genes are given only for firm matches. Rows may omit the clone size; those that give it use once, few, many or a size class.

J,D,size,V,CDR3,DNA
TRBJ2-7,-,-,TRBV23-1,CASSQCLNSDEQYF,TGCGCCAGCAGTCAATGTCTAAACTCCGACGAGCAGTACTTC
TRBJ1-5,-,medium-sized,TRBV20-1,CSARDTGAAAQHF,TGCAGTGCTAGAGATACTGGGGCAGCAGCCCAGCATTTT
TRBJ2-1,TRBD2,-,TRBV6-1,CASSASGRGVYNEQFF,TGTGCCAGCAGTGCGTCGGGGCGGGGGGTCTACAATGAGCAGTTCTTC
TRBJ2-5,TRBD1,-,TRBV3-1,CASRQSGTGSETQYF,TGTGCCAGCAGACAGTCCGGGACAGGGTCAGAGACCCAGTACTTC
TRBJ2-7,TRBD1,once,TRBV20-1,CSATVGDRGPYEQYF,TGCAGTGCGACCGTGGGGGACAGAGGGCCCTACGAGCAGTACTTC
TRBJ1-4,-,-,TRBV11-2,CASSPTTGQGEKLFF,TGTGCCAGCAGCCCCACTACAGGGCAAGGGGAAAAACTGTTTTTT
TRBJ1-4,-,-,TRBV6-1,CASTPQDGHANEKLFF,TGTGCCAGCACTCCCCAGGACGGCCATGCTAATGAAAAACTGTTTTTT
TRBJ1-1,TRBD1,medium-sized,TRBV7-9,CASSLRQGQFTEAFF,TGTGCCAGCAGCCTCCGACAGGGGCAATTCACTGAAGCTTTCTTT
TRBJ2-6,-,few,TRBV9,CASSVAGAGANVLTF,TGTGCCAGCAGCGTAGCCGGGGCAGGGGCCAACGTCCTGACTTTC
TRBJ1-5,TRBD1,-,TRBV23-1,CASPPGQESNQPQHF,TGCGCCAGCCCGCCGGGACAGGAGAGCAATCAGCCCCAGCATTTT
TRBJ2-1,TRBD2,-,TRBV20-1,CSARERSGGAYNEQFF,TGCAGTGCTAGAGAGAGGAGCGGGGGAGCGTACAATGAGCAGTTCTTC
TRBJ2-5,TRBD2,once,TRBV5-1,CASSIAGTSGPGEETQYF,TGCGCCAGCAGCATCGCCGGGACTAGCGGGCCGGGCGAGGAGACCCAGTACTTC
TRBJ1-1,-,few,TRBV7-2,CASSLVRTMNTEAFF,TGTGCCAGCAGCTTAGTACGGACCATGAACACTGAAGCTTTCTTT
TRBJ1-5,TRBD1,-,TRBV6-5,CASSYNDREGQPQHF,TGTGCCAGCAGTTATAACGACAGGGAGGGACAGCCCCAGCATTTT
TRBJ1-3,TRBD1,few,TRBV5-4,CASSLGPTGGSGNTIYF,TGTGCCAGCAGCTTGGGACCAACAGGGGGCTCTGGAAACACCATATATTTT
TRBJ2-5,-,-,TRBV6-5,CASSYGRVETQYF,TGTGCCAGCAGTTACGGGCGAGTGGAGACCCAGTACTTC
TRBJ2-4,-,-,TRBV7-2,CASSLPDGKNIQYF,TGTGCCAGCAGCCTACCCGACGGCAAAAACATTCAGTACTTC
TRBJ1-5,TRBD1,medium-sized,TRBV20-1,CSASEQGILGQPQHF,TGCAGTGCTAGTGAACAGGGGATTCTCGGTCAGCCCCAGCATTTT
TRBJ1-2,-,-,TRBV11-2,CASSLTGLGGYTF,TGTGCCAGCAGCTTAACAGGACTGGGTGGCTACACCTTC
TRBJ1-2,-,medium-sized,TRBV10-3,CAISEAFRVNGYTF,TGTGCCATCAGCGAAGCCTTCAGGGTCAATGGCTACACCTTC
TRBJ1-2,-,-,TRBV12-5,CASALGAVRGGYTF,TGTGCTAGTGCCCTAGGGGCTGTGAGAGGTGGCTACACCTTC
TRBJ2-5,-,-,TRBV6-1,CASKGMGLETQYF,TGTGCCAGCAAGGGGATGGGGTTAGAGACCCAGTACTTC
TRBJ2-1,-,few,TRBV6-1,CANRDLTNEQFF,TGTGCCAACAGGGATCTCACCAATGAGCAGTTCTTC
TRBJ1-5,TRBD1,-,TRBV5-1,CASSPTGPNQPQHF,TGCGCCAGCAGCCCGACAGGGCCTAATCAGCCCCAGCATTTT
TRBJ1-5,-,-,TRBV29-1,CSARSGLGQPQHF,TGCAGCGCCCGGTCAGGGTTAGGGCAGCCCCAGCATTTT
TRBJ2-4,-,-,TRBV7-2,CASSAVSGLLAKNIQYF,TGTGCCAGCAGTGCAGTCAGCGGACTACTAGCCAAAAACATTCAGTACTTC
TRBJ2-5,-,-,TRBV4-2,CASSHNSGLQETQYF,TGTGCCAGCAGCCATAACTCGGGACTCCAAGAGACCCAGTACTTC
TRBJ2-3,-,-,TRBV7-6,CASSLDGGALRVDTQYF,TGTGCCAGCAGCTTAGATGGCGGGGCCCTGCGTGTAGATACGCAGTATTTT
TRBJ2-2,-,-,TRBV7-6,CASSLVTGELFF,TGTGCCAGCAGCTTAGTCACCGGGGAGCTGTTTTTT
TRBJ1-1,-,few,TRBV10-2,CASSDFLVALTEAFF,TGCGCCAGCAGTGATTTCTTAGTGGCTCTCACTGAAGCTTTCTTT
TRBJ2-4,TRBD2,few,TRBV15,CATSRRGGGARENIQYF,TGTGCCACCAGCAGAAGGGGCGGGGGGGCGCGGGAAAACATTCAGTACTTC
TRBJ2-1,-,-,TRBV6-4,CASSAKNEQFF,TGTGCCAGCAGTGCGAAGAATGAGCAGTTCTTC
TRBJ2-3,TRBD2,few,TRBV9,CASKDGGGTDTQYF,TGTGCCAGCAAGGATGGGGGGGGCACAGATACGCAGTATTTT
TRBJ1-6,-,few,TRBV24-1,CATRQGSDSPLHF,TGTGCCACCAGACAGGGTTCGGATTCACCCCTCCACTTT
TRBJ1-5,-,-,TRBV19,CASRPPAWGNQPQHF,TGTGCCAGTCGACCACCAGCATGGGGGAATCAGCCCCAGCATTTT
TRBJ1-5,-,-,TRBV20-1,CSAHGDLRSNQPQHF,TGCAGTGCTCACGGGGATTTACGTAGCAATCAGCCCCAGCATTTT
TRBJ2-5,TRBD1,-,TRBV2,CARDRDGETQYF,TGTGCCAGGGACAGGGACGGAGAGACCCAGTACTTC
TRBJ1-1,-,-,TRBV15,CATSRDPIVEGKMNTEAFF,TGTGCCACCAGCAGAGATCCCATCGTGGAGGGTAAAATGAACACTGAAGCTTTCTTT
TRBJ1-6,-,medium-sized,TRBV6-1,CASSEDRVRILNSPLHF,TGTGCCAGCAGCGAGGACAGAGTCCGGATACTCAATTCACCCCTCCACTTT
TRBJ2-6,TRBD1,-,TRBV28,CASSYRGVGSGANVLTF,TGTGCCAGCAGTTACAGGGGGGTCGGTTCTGGGGCCAACGTCCTGACTTTC
TRBJ1-5,-,-,TRBV2,CASSEALPGSEPQHF,TGTGCCAGCAGTGAAGCGCTTCCGGGGAGCGAGCCCCAGCATTTT
TRBJ1-2,-,-,TRBV3-1,CASSQDPRGGYTF,TGTGCCAGCAGCCAAGATCCCAGGGGTGGCTACACCTTC
TRBJ1-5,-,medium-sized,TRBV20-1,CSARDPQFAVESNQPQHF,TGCAGTGCTAGAGACCCCCAATTTGCAGTAGAAAGCAATCAGCCCCAGCATTTT
TRBJ2-7,TRBD1,few,TRBV2,CASSDVWTGGYEQYF,TGTGCCAGCAGTGACGTCTGGACAGGGGGCTACGAGCAGTACTTC
TRBJ2-1,TRBD1,-,TRBV6-2/TRBV6-3,CAMGQGGNEQFF,TGTGCCATGGGACAGGGAGGGAATGAGCAGTTCTTC
TRBJ1-1,TRBD1,-,TRBV19,CASSAPTGGLMNTEAFF,TGTGCCAGTAGTGCCCCGACAGGGGGCCTAATGAACACTGAAGCTTTCTTT
TRBJ1-1,-,-,TRBV6-1,CASSGVSLRTEAFF,TGTGCCAGCAGTGGTGTCAGTCTAAGGACTGAAGCTTTCTTT
TRBJ1-1,-,-,TRBV6-1,CASIPFGTWGKKGSTEAFF,TGTGCCAGCATTCCGTTTGGAACGTGGGGAAAAAAGGGCTCCACTGAAGCTTTCTTT
TRBJ2-7,-,-,TRBV7-9,CASSLTERTYEQYF,TGTGCCAGCAGCTTAACTGAACGCACCTACGAGCAGTACTTC
TRBJ1-5,-,medium-sized,TRBV6-1,CASSRQVSQPQHF,TGTGCCAGCAGTCGCCAAGTGTCTCAGCCCCAGCATTTT
TRBJ2-1,-,-,TRBV6-1,CASTLLGGSYNEQFF,TGTGCCAGCACCCTTTTAGGGGGCTCCTACAATGAGCAGTTCTTC
TRBJ2-7,TRBD2,-,TRBV29-1,CSVASLAGGPGEQYF,TGCAGCGTCGCTTCACTAGCGGGGGGGCCGGGCGAGCAGTACTTC
TRBJ2-1,TRBD1,few,TRBV12-3/TRBV12-4,CASSPLEGAYNEQFF,TGTGCCAGCAGTCCCCTAGAGGGGGCTTACAATGAGCAGTTCTTC